The 2 T cell receptor beta chains listed next were all sequenced from one sample in a study of T cell repertoires in cytomegalovirus infection. TCRdb independently ran MiXCR on the reads; one entry per CDR3 protein. Here the sample spans about 260,000 distinct CDR3 sequences, roughly 13% being singletons. The sequenced material came from PBMCs. All receptors derive from a human donor in good health (CMV status not recorded). Some clones in this sample may be carry-over from other donors' samples.

At least ten counts were recorded for this clonotype. V is TRBV19 and J is TRBJ2-2; D gene unclear. Trimming pared 5 bases from V and 6 bases from J, leaving 10 bases between. This CDR3 region has 13 residues. CDR1 and CDR2 (germline): LNHDA, SQIVND (reference sequence). As DNA, the CDR3 is TGTGCCAGTAGTCCCAGTGGGGCCGGGGAGCTGTTTTTT. It is translated as CASSPSGAGELFF.

This clonotype appeared many times. CDR3 sequence (DNA): TGTGCCAGCAGTTTTAGCGGGAGGGCCGGGACAGATACGCAGTATTTT. It codes for CASSFSGRAGTDTQYF. The gene calls are TRBV28 and TRBJ2-3, with 11 bases fitting TRBD2. Germline CDR1 is MDHEN and CDR2 is SYDVKM. The length of the CDR3 is 16 residues. V lost 3 bases and J lost 3; bases outside the gene matches: 5.